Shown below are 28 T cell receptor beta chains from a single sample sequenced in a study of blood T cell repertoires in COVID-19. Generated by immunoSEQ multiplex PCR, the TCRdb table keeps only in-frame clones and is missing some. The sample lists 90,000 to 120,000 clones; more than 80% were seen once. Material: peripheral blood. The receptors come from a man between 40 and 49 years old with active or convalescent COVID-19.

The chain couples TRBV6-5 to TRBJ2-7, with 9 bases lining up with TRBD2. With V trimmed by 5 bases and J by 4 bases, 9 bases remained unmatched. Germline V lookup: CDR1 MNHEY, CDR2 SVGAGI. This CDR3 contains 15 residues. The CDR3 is CASSPGGSGRYEQYF. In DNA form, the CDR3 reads TGTGCCAGCAGTCCTGGTGGTAGCGGGAGATACGAGCAGTACTTC.

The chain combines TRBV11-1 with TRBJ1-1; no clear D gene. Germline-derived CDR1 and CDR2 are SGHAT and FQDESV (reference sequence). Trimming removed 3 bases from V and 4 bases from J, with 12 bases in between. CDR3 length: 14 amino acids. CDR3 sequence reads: CASSFSSRVTEAFF. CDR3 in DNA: TGTGCCAGCAGCTTTTCTTCACGGGTCACTGAAGCTTTCTTT.

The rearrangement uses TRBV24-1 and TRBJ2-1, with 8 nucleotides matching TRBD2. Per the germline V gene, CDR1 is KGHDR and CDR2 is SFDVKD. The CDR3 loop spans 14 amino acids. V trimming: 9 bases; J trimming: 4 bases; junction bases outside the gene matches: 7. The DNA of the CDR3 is TGTGCCACCGGGGCGGGAGGACAGTACAATGAGCAGTTCTTC. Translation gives CATGAGGQYNEQFF.

The CDR3 region is CSVRSGSADTQYF. Written as DNA, the CDR3 is TGCAGCGTTAGGTCCGGGAGCGCAGATACGCAGTATTTT. The V gene is TRBV29-1, the J gene TRBJ2-3, with D possibly TRBD2 on 6 matching bases. Germline V gene lookup returns CDR1 SQVTM and CDR2 ANQGSEA. The V end was cut by 5 bases, the J end by 4 bases, with 13 bases between. The CDR3 is made up of 13 amino acids.

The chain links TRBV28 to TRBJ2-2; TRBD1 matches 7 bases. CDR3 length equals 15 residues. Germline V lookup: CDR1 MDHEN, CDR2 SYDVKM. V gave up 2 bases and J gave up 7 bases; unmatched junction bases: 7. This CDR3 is CASSLSLQGDGELFF. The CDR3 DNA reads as TGTGCCAGCAGTTTAAGTCTGCAGGGGGACGGGGAGCTGTTTTTT.

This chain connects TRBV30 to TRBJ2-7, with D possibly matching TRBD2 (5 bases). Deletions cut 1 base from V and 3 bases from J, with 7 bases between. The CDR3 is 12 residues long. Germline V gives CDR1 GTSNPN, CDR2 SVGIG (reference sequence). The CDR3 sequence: CAWSAGIYEQYF. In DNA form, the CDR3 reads TGTGCCTGGAGTGCCGGGATCTACGAGCAGTACTTC.

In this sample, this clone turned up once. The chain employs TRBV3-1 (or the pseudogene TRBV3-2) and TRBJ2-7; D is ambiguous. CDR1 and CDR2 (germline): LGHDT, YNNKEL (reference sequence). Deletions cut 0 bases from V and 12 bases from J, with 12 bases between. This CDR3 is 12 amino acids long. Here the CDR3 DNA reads TGTGCCAGCAGCCAAGATAACCGAGCGCGGTACTTC. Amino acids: CASSQDNRARYF.

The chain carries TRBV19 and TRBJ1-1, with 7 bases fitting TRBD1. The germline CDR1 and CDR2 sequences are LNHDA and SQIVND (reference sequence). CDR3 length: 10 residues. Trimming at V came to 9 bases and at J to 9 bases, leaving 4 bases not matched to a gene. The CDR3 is CASQQGQAFF. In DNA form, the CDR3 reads TGTGCCAGCCAACAGGGGCAAGCTTTCTTT.

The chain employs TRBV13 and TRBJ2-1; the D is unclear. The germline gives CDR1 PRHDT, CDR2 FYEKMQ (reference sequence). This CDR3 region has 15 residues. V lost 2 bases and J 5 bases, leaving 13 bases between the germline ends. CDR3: CASSLTTYENNEQFF. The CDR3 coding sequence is TGTGCCAGCAGCTTAACTACCTACGAGAACAATGAGCAGTTCTTC.

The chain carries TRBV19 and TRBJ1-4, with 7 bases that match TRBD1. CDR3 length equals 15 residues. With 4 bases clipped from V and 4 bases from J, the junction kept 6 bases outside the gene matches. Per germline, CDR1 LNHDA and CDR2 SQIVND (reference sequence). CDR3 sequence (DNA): TGTGCCAGTAGTAACTCGGGACAGTTTAATGAAAAACTGTTTTTT. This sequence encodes CASSNSGQFNEKLFF.

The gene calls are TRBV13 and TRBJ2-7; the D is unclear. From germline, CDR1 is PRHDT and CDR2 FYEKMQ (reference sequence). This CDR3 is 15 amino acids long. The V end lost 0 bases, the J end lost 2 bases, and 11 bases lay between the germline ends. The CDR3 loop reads CASSLGSGSPYEQYF. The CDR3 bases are TGTGCCAGCAGCTTAGGCTCAGGAAGTCCCTACGAGCAGTACTTC. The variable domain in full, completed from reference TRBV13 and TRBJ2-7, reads AAGVIQSPRHLIKEKRETATLKCYPIPRHDTVYWYQQGPGQDPQFLISFYEKMQSDKGSIPDRFSAQQFSDYHSELNMSSLELGDSALYFCASSLGSGSPYEQYFGPGTRLTVT.

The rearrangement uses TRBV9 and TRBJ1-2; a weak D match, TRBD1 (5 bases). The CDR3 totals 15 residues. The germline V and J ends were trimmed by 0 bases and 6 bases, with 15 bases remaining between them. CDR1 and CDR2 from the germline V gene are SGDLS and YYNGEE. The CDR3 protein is CASSVDVGPGDGYTF. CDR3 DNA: TGTGCCAGCAGCGTAGACGTTGGGCCGGGGGATGGCTACACCTTC.

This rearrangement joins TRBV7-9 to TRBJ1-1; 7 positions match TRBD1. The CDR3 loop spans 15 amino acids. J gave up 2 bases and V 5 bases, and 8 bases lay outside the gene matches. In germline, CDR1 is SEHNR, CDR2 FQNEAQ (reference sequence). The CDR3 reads CASSATDRRNTEAFF. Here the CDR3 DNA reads TGTGCCAGCAGCGCCACGGACAGGAGAAACACTGAAGCTTTCTTT.

The CDR3 nucleotides are TGTGCCAGCAGCTTGTCGGGGAGGGGTACAGATACGCAGTATTTT. Residues: CASSLSGRGTDTQYF. The chain links TRBV5-6 to TRBJ2-3, with TRBD2 matching over 7 bases. The CDR3 has 15 amino acids. Germline CDR1 reads SGHDT; CDR2 reads YYEEEE. Unmatched junction bases numbered 5, after V lost 1 base and J lost 3 bases.

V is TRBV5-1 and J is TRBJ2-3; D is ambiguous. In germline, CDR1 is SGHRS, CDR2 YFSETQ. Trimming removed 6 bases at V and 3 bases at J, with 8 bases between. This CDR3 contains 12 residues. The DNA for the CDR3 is TGCGCCAGCAAGAGTATTACAGATACGCAGTATTTT. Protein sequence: CASKSITDTQYF.

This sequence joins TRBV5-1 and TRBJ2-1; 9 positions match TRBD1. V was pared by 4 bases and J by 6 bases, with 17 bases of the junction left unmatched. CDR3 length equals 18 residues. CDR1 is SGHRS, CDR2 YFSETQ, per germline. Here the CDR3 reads CASSPSTGGARSGNEQFF. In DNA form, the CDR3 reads TGCGCCAGCAGCCCCTCCACAGGGGGCGCCCGTTCGGGCAATGAGCAGTTCTTC.

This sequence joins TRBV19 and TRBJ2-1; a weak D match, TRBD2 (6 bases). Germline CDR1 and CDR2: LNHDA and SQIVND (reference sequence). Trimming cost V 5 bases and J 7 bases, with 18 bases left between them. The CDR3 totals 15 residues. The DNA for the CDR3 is TGTGCCAGTAGTTGGGGAGGAGGGTACAGGAATGAGCAGTTCTTC. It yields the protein CASSWGGGYRNEQFF.

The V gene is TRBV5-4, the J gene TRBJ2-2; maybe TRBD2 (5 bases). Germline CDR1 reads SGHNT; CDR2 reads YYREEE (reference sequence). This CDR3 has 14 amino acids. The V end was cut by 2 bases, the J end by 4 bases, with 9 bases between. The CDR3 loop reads CASSFSGITGELFF. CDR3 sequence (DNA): TGTGCCAGCAGCTTCTCGGGAATCACCGGGGAGCTGTTTTTT.

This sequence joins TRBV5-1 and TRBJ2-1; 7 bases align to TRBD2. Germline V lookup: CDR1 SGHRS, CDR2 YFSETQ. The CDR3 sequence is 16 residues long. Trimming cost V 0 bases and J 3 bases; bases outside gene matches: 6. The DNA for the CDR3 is TGCGCCAGCAGCTTGGAGAGCGGCGGGAGCTACAATGAGCAGTTCTTC. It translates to CASSLESGGSYNEQFF.

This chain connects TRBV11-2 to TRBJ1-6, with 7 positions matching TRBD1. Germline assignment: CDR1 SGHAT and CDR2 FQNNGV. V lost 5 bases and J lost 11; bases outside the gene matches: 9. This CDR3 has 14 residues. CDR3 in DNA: TGTGCCAGCAGCCGGTGGGACAGTACGACACCCCTCCACTTT. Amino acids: CASSRWDSTTPLHF.

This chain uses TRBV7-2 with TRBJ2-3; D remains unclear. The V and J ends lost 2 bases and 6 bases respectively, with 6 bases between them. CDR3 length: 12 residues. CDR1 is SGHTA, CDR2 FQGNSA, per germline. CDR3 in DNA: TGTGCCAGCAGCTTATACGCGGATACGCAGTATTTT. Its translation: CASSLYADTQYF.

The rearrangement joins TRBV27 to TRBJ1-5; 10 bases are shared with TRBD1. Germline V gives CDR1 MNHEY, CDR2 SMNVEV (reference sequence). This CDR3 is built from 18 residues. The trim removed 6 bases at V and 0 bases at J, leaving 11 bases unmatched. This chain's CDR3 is CASSQKGQGPASNQPQHF. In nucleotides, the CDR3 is TGTGCCAGCAGCCAGAAGGGACAGGGGCCGGCTAGCAATCAGCCCCAGCATTTT.

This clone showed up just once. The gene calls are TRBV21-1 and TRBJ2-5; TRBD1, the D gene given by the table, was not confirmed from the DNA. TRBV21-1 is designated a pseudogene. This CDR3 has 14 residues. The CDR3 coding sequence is TGTGCCAGCAGCAAATGGGACAGGGAAGAGACCCAGTACTTC. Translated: CASSKWDREETQYF.

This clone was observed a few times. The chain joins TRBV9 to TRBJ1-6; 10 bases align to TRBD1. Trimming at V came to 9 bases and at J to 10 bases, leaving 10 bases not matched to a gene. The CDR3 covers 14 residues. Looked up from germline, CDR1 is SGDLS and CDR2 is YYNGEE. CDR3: CAIGQGVRWSPLHF. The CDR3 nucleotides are TGTGCCATCGGACAGGGGGTGAGATGGTCACCCCTCCACTTT.

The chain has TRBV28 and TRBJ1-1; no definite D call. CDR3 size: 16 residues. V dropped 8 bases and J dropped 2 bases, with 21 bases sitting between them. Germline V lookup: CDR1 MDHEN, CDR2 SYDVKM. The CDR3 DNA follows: TGTGCCAGCCCACCGGCCCTGAGGGAGCCTAACACTGAAGCTTTCTTT. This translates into CASPPALREPNTEAFF.

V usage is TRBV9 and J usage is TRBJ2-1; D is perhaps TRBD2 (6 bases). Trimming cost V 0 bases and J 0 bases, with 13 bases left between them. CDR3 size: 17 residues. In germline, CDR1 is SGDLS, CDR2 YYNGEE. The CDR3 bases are TGTGCCAGCAGCGTAGAGGTAGCGGCAAGCTCCTACAATGAGCAGTTCTTC. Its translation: CASSVEVAASSYNEQFF.

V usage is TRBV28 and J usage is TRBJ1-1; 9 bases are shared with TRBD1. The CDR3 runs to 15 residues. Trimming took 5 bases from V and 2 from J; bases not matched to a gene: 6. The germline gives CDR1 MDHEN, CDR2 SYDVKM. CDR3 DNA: TGTGCCAGCAGTGCTCCGGGACAGGGAAACACTGAAGCTTTCTTT. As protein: CASSAPGQGNTEAFF.

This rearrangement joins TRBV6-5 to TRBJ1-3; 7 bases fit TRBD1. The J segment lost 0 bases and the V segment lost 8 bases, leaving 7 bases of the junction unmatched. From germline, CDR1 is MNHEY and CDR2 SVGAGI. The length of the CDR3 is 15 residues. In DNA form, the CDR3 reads TGTGCCAGCGGGGGGACAGTTATCTCTGGAAACACCATATATTTT. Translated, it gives CASGGTVISGNTIYF.